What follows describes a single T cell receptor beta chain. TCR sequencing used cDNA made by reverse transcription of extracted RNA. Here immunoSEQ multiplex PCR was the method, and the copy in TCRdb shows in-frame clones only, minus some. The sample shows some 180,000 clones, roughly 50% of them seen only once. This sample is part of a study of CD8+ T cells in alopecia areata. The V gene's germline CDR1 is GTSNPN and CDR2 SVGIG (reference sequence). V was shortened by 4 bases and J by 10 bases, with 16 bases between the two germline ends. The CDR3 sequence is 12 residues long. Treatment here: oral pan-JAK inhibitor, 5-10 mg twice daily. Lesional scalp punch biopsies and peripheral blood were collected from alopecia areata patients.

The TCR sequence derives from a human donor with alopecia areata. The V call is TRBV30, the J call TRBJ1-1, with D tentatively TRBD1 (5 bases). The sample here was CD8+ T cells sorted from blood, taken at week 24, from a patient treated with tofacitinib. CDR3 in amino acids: CAWMEAGTRAFF. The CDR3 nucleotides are TGTGCCTGGATGGAGGCCGGGACTAGAGCTTTCTTT.